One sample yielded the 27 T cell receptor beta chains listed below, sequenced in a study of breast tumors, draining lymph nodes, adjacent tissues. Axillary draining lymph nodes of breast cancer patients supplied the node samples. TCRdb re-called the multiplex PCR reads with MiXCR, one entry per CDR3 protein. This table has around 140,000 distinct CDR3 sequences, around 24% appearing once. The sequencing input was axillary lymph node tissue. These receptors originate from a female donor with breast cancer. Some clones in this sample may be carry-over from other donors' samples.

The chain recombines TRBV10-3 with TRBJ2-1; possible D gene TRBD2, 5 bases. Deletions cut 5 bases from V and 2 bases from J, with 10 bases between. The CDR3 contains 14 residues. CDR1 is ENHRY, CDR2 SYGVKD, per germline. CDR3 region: CAISIGLTYNEQFF. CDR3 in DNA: TGTGCCATCAGTATAGGACTCACCTACAATGAGCAGTTCTTC.

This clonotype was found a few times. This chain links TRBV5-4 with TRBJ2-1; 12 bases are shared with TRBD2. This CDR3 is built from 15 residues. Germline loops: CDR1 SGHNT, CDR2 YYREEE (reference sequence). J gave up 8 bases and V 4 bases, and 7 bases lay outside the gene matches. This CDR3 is CASSKTSGRSHEQFF. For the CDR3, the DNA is TGTGCCAGCAGCAAGACTAGCGGGAGATCTCATGAGCAGTTCTTC.

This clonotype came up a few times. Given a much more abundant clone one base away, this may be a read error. The CDR3 reads CASSTGTSMLHERFF. The CDR3 nucleotides read TGCGCCAGCAGTACTGGGACTAGCATGCTACATGAGCGGTTCTTC. V usage is TRBV5-1 and J usage is TRBJ2-1; the match to TRBD2 covers 9 bases. Germline lookup yields CDR1 SGHRS and CDR2 YFSETQ. CDR3 length equals 15 residues.

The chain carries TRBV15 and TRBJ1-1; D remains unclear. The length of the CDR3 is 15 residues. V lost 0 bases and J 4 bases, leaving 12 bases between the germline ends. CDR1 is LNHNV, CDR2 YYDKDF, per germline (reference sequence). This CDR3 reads CATSRDGGRATEAFF. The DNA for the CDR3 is TGTGCCACCAGCAGAGATGGAGGGCGGGCCACTGAAGCTTTCTTT.

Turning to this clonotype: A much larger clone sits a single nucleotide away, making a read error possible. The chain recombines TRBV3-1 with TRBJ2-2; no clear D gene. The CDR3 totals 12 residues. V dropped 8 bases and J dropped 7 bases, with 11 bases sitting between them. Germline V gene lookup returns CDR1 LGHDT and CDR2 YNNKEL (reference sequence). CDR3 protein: CASGVDVGELFF. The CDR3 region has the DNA TGTGCCAGCGGCGTAGACGTCGGGGAGCTGTTTTTT.

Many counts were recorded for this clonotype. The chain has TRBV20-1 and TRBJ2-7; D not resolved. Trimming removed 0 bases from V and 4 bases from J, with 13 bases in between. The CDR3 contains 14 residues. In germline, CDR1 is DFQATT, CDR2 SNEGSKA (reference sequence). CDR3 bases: TGCAGTGCTAGAGATAGGGCTCACCTATACGAGCAGTACTTC. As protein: CSARDRAHLYEQYF.

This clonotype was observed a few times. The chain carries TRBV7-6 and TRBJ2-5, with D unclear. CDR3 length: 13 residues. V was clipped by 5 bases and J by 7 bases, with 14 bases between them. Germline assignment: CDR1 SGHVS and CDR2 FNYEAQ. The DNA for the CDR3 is TGTGCCAGCAGCCCAAACCCGGATGGGACCCAGTACTTC. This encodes CASSPNPDGTQYF.

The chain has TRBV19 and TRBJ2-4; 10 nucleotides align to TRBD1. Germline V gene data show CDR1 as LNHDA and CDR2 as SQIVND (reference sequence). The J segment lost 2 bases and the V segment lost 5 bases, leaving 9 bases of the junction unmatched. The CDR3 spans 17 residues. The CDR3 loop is CASSSTGTGATKNIQYF. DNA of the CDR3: TGTGCCAGTAGTTCAACCGGGACAGGGGCGACCAAAAACATTCAGTACTTC.

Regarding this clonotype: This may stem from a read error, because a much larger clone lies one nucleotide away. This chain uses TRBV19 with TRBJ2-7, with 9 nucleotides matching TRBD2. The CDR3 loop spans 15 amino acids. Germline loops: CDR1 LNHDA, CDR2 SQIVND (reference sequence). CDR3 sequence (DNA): TGTGCCAGTAGTATAGGTAGCGGGAGCTCCTACGGGCAGTACTTC. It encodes CASSIGSGSSYGQYF.

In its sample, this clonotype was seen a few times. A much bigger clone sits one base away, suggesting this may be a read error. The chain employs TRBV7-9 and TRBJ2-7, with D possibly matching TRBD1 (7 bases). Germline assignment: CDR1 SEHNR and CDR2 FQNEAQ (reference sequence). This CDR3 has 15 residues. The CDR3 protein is CASGFRTGGIYEQYF. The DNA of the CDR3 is TGTGCCAGCGGCTTTAGGACAGGCGGGATCTACGAGCAGTACTTC. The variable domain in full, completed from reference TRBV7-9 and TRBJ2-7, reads DTGVSQNPRHKITKRGQNVTFRCDPISEHNRLYWYRQTLGQGPEFLTYFQNEAQLEKSRLLSDRFSAERPKGSFSTLEIQRTEQGDSAMYLCASGFRTGGIYEQYFGPGTRLTVT.

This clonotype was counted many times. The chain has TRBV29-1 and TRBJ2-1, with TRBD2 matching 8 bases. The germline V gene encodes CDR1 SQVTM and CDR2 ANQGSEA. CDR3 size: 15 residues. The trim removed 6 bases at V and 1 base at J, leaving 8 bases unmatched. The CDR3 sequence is CSVQDGGGSYNEQFF. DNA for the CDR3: TGCAGCGTACAAGACGGGGGGGGGTCCTACAATGAGCAGTTCTTC.

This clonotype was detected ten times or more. The CDR3 DNA is TGTGCCAGCAGCTCCGCGGGAGTGAGGTACCAAGAGACCCAGTACTTC. It is translated as CASSSAGVRYQETQYF. The chain employs TRBV7-9 and TRBJ2-5, with TRBD2 matching over 7 bases. The germline gives CDR1 SEHNR, CDR2 FQNEAQ (reference sequence). CDR3 length equals 16 residues. Trimming cost V 4 bases and J 0 bases; bases outside gene matches: 8. Combining the CDR3 with reference TRBV7-9 and TRBJ2-5 gives the whole variable domain DTGVSQNPRHKITKRGQNVTFRCDPISEHNRLYWYRQTLGQGPEFLTYFQNEAQLEKSRLLSDRFSAERPKGSFSTLEIQRTEQGDSAMYLCASSSAGVRYQETQYFGPGTRLLVL.

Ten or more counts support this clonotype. CDR3 amino acids: CASTTGTVLGYTF. In DNA form, the CDR3 reads TGTGCCAGCACAACCGGGACAGTATTGGGCTACACCTTC. V gene TRBV2 combines with J gene TRBJ1-2; TRBD1 aligns across 7 bases. The CDR3 has 13 amino acids. Germline V lookup: CDR1 SNHLY, CDR2 FYNNEI. J gave up 8 bases and V 7 bases, and 10 bases lay outside the gene matches.

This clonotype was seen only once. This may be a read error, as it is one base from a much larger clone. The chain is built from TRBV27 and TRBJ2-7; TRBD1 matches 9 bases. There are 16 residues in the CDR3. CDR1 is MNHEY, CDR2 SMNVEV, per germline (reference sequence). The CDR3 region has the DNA TGTGCCTGCAGTCGGAACCGGGACAGGGCTATCTACGAGCAGTACTTC. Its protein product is CACSRNRDRAIYEQYF.

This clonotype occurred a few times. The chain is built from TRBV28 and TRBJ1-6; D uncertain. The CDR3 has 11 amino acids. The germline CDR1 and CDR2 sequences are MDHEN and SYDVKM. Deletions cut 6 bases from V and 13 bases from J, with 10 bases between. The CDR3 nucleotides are TGTGCCAGCAGAACAATAGGGCCCCTCCACTTT. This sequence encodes CASRTIGPLHF.

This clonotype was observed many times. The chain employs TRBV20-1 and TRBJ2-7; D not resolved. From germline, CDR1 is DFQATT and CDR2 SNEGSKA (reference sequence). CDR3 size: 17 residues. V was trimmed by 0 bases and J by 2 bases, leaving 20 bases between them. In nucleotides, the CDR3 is TGCAGTGCTAGAGATCCTAGAACAAAATTAGGCACCTACGAGCAGTACTTC. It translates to CSARDPRTKLGTYEQYF.

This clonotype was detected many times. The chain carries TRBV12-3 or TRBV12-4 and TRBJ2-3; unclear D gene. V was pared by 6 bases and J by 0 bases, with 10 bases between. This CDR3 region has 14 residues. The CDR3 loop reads CASSLHSSTDTQYF. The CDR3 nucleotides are TGTGCCAGCAGCCTACACTCTAGCACAGATACGCAGTATTTT.

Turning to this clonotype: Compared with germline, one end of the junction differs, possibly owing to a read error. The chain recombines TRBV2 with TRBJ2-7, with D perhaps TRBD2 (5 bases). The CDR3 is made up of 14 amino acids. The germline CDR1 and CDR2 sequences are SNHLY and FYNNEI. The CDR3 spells CASLSEGLAYEQCF. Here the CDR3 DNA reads TGTGCCAGCCTTTCTGAGGGCCTCGCCTACGAGCAGTGCTTC. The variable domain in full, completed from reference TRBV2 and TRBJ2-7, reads EPEVTQTPSHQVTQMGQEVILRCVPISNHLYFYWYRQILGQKVEFLVSFYNNEISEKSEIFDDQFSVERPDGSNFTLKIRSTKLEDSAMYFCASLSEGLAYEQCFGPGTRLTVT.

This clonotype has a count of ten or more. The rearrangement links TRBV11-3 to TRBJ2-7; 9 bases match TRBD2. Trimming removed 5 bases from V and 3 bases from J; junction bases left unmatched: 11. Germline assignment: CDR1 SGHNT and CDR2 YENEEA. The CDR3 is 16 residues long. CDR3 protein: CASSLTPGLANYEQYF. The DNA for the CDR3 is TGTGCCAGCAGCCTAACACCGGGACTAGCAAACTACGAGCAGTACTTC.

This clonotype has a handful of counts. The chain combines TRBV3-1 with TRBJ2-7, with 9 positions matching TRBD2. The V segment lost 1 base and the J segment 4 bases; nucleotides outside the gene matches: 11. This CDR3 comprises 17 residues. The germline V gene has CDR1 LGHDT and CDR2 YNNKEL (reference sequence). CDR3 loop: CASSQGSGGPRGYEQYF. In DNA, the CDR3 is TGTGCCAGCAGCCAAGGGAGCGGGGGGCCCAGGGGGTACGAGCAGTACTTC.

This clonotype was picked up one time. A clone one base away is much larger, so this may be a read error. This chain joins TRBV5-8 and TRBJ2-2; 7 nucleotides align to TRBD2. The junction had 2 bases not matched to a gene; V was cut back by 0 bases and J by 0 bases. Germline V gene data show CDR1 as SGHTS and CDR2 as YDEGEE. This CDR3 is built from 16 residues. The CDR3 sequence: CASSLGGGTNTGELFF. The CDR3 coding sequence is TGTGCCAGCAGCTTGGGGGGGGGGACGAACACCGGGGAGCTGTTTTTT. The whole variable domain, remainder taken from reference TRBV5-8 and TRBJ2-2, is EAGVTQSPTHLIKTRGQQATLRCSPISGHTSVYWYQQALGLGLQFLLWYDEGEERNRGNFPPRFSGRQFPNYSSELNVNALELEDSALYLCASSLGGGTNTGELFFGEGSRLTVL.

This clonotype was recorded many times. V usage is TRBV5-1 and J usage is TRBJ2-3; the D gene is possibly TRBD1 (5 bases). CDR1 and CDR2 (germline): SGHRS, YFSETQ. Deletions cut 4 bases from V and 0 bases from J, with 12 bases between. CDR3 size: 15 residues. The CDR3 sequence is CASSVTAASTDTQYF. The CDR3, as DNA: TGCGCCAGCAGCGTGACAGCCGCTAGCACAGATACGCAGTATTTT.

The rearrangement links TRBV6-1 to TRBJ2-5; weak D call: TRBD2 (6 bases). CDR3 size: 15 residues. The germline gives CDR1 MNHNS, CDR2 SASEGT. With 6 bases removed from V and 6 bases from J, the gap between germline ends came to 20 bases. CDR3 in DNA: TGTGCCAGCAGGGTTAAACTAGCCGGTAGTCAGACCCAGTACTTC. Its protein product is CASRVKLAGSQTQYF.

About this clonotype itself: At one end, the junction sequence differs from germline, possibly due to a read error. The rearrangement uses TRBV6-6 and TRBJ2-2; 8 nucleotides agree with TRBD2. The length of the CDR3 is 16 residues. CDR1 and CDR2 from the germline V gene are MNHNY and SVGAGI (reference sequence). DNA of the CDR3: TGTGCCAGCGGTTACCCCAGCGGGAGAGGGACCGGGGAGCTGTTTTTT. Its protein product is CASGYPSGRGTGELFF.

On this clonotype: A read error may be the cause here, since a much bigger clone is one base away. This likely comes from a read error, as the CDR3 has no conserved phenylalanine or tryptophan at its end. The CDR3 reads CAWTVRGFNNSPLHL. CDR3 DNA sequence: TGTGCCTGGACTGTAAGGGGGTTCAATAATTCACCCCTCCACCTT. This chain uses TRBV30 with TRBJ1-6; TRBD1 might be the D (6 bases). Trimming pared 4 bases from V and 5 bases from J, leaving 15 bases between. There are 15 residues in the CDR3. Germline loops: CDR1 GTSNPN, CDR2 SVGIG (reference sequence).

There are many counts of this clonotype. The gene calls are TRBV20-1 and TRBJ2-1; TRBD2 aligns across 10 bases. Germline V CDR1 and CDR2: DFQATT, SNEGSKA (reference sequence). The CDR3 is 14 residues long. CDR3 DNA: TGCAGCGCGACTCTAGCGGGAGTAGAAGGTGAGCAGTTCTTC. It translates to CSATLAGVEGEQFF.

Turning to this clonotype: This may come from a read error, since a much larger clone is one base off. The CDR3 loop is CASSLEGRRLAGTQYF. The CDR3 region has the DNA TGTGCCAGCAGCTTAGAAGGCAGGCGTCTTGCAGGTACGCAGTATTTT. The V and J genes are TRBV11-1 and TRBJ2-3, with no clear D. The germline gives CDR1 SGHAT, CDR2 FQDESV (reference sequence). V shed 1 base and J shed 8 bases, with 19 bases lying between them. The CDR3 covers 16 residues.